These T cell receptor beta chains were read from a single sample in a study of blood T cell repertoires in COVID-19. The table came from immunoSEQ multiplex PCR; TCRdb's copy has only in-frame clones and leaves some out. The sample has over 300,000 clones, roughly 90% seen once. The sample was PBMCs or T cells enriched from blood (not recorded which). The receptors shown here come from a woman in her 30s with acute COVID-19. Both conserved end residues are part of each CDR3. The D gene is left open where the match is weak. A clone size is listed for some rows: how often the clone was seen (once, few, many), or a class if it is expanded.

J gene | V gene | clone size | D gene | CDR3 protein | CDR3 DNA
TRBJ2-2 | TRBV24-1 | NA | NA | CATSDTRDSGELFF | TGTGCCACCAGTGACACCAGGGATTCCGGGGAGCTGTTTTTT
TRBJ1-5 | TRBV6-1 | NA | NA | CASSELDYSNQPQHF | TGTGCCAGCAGTGAACTAGACTATAGCAATCAGCCCCAGCATTTT
TRBJ2-7 | TRBV5-1 | NA | NA | CASSLRSDTSLVTYEQYF | TGCGCCAGCAGCTTGAGGTCAGACACATCCCTGGTAACCTACGAGCAGTACTTC
TRBJ1-6 | TRBV6-2/TRBV6-3 | NA | TRBD1 | CASSYFGPGQGSPLHF | TGTGCCAGCAGTTACTTCGGACCGGGACAGGGCTCACCCCTCCACTTT
TRBJ2-7 | TRBV27 | NA | NA | CASSLQGSNEQYF | TGTGCCAGCAGTTTACAGGGATCAAATGAGCAGTACTTC
TRBJ2-7 | TRBV4-1 | NA | TRBD1 | CASSQWTGGSYEQYF | TGCGCCAGCAGCCAATGGACAGGGGGCTCCTACGAGCAGTACTTC
TRBJ1-6 | TRBV19 | NA | NA | CASSTSTGNSPLHF | TGTGCCAGTAGTACGAGTACAGGAAATTCACCCCTCCACTTT
TRBJ1-1 | TRBV7-9 | many | NA | CASSPRRGNTEAFF | TGTGCCAGCAGCCCACGGAGGGGAAACACTGAAGCTTTCTTT
TRBJ2-7 | TRBV21-1 | NA | NA | CASSIRPLGRGFYEQYF | TGTGCCAGCAGCATACGGCCCCTGGGCAGGGGGTTCTACGAGCAGTACTTC
TRBJ1-2 | TRBV5-1 | NA | NA | CASSPVTGSNYGYTF | TGCGCCAGCAGCCCAGTGACAGGATCGAACTATGGCTACACCTTC
TRBJ2-3 | TRBV24-1 | NA | TRBD2 | CATSGRGALDTQYF | TGTGCCACCAGTGGGCGGGGGGCTTTAGATACGCAGTATTTT
TRBJ1-1 | TRBV25-1 | NA | NA | CASSEPGAPNTEAFF | TGTGCCAGCAGTGAACCAGGGGCACCGAACACTGAAGCTTTCTTT
TRBJ1-4 | TRBV23-1 | NA | TRBD1 | CASTPSRQGRGEKLFF | TGCGCCAGCACGCCGTCGAGACAGGGACGGGGTGAAAAACTGTTTTTT
TRBJ2-1 | TRBV5-6 | once | NA | CASSSGLFYNEQFF | TGTGCCAGCAGCTCCGGACTTTTCTACAATGAGCAGTTCTTC
TRBJ2-7 | TRBV29-1 | NA | TRBD1 | CSVQDRVYEQYF | TGCAGCGTTCAGGACAGGGTCTACGAGCAGTACTTC
TRBJ1-2 | TRBV19 | NA | NA | CATQTGGWGYTF | TGTGCCACCCAAACAGGAGGGTGGGGCTACACCTTC
TRBJ1-2 | TRBV6-2/TRBV6-3 | NA | TRBD1 | CASSYSRDRNYGYTF | TGTGCCAGCAGTTACTCGAGGGACAGAAACTATGGCTACACCTTC
TRBJ2-1 | TRBV21-1 | NA | NA | CASSKVGGQGFNEQFF | TGTGCCAGCAGCAAAGTGGGTGGACAGGGATTCAATGAGCAGTTCTTC
TRBJ2-5 | TRBV9 | once | TRBD2 | CASSHSGTSDSGIQETQYF | TGTGCCAGCAGCCATAGCGGGACTAGCGATTCAGGGATTCAAGAGACCCAGTACTTC
TRBJ2-2 | TRBV27 | NA | NA | CASSLQKGTGELFF | TGTGCCAGCAGTTTACAAAAGGGGACCGGGGAGCTGTTTTTT
TRBJ2-2 | TRBV10-2 | NA | TRBD1 | CASSGQGLDTGELFF | TGCGCCAGCAGTGGACAGGGTTTGGACACCGGGGAGCTGTTTTTT
TRBJ2-5 | TRBV7-9 | NA | TRBD1 | CASSPKDRERVETQYF | TGTGCCAGCAGCCCAAAGGACAGGGAGAGGGTAGAGACCCAGTACTTC
TRBJ1-1 | TRBV2 | few | NA | CASRYRGARDHTEAFF | TGTGCCAGCAGATATAGAGGGGCGCGGGATCACACTGAAGCTTTCTTT
TRBJ2-7 | TRBV5-1 | few | TRBD2 | CASSLTSGDNYEQYF | TGCGCCAGCAGCTTAACTAGCGGGGATAACTACGAGCAGTACTTC
TRBJ1-3 | TRBV4-2 | NA | NA | CASSHPSGVISSGRPYSGNTIYF | TGTGCCAGCAGCCACCCTAGTGGTGTCATTTCGTCCGGTCGACCTTACTCTGGAAACACCATATATTTT
TRBJ2-2 | TRBV9 | NA | TRBD2 | CASSVTSGANTGELFF | TGTGCCAGCAGCGTGACTAGCGGGGCGAACACCGGGGAGCTGTTTTTT
TRBJ2-3 | TRBV24-1 | NA | NA | CATSDLPRGADTQYF | TGTGCCACCAGTGATTTGCCTCGCGGAGCGGATACGCAGTATTTT
TRBJ2-3 | TRBV9 | NA | TRBD2 | CASSVATGGAGESTDTQYF | TGTGCCAGCAGCGTAGCTACGGGAGGAGCGGGGGAAAGCACAGATACGCAGTATTTT
TRBJ1-1 | TRBV23-1 | NA | NA | CASLLTDNTEAFF | TGCGCCAGCTTGTTAACAGATAACACTGAAGCTTTCTTT
TRBJ1-6 | TRBV6-5 | NA | TRBD1 | CASSRTGANSPLHF | TGTGCCAGCAGTCGGACAGGGGCTAATTCACCCCTCCACTTT
TRBJ1-3 | TRBV19 | NA | NA | CASSIGGSGNTIYF | TGTGCCAGTAGTATCGGGGGCTCTGGAAACACCATATATTTT
TRBJ2-7 | TRBV27 | NA | NA | CASSFSGASYEQYF | TGTGCCAGCAGTTTTTCAGGGGCCTCCTACGAGCAGTACTTC